This TCR beta chain came from a study of cytomegalovirus exposure and HLA in healthy donors. The donors were part of the validation cohort, which consisted of under 150 subjects and was separate from the first cohort of several hundred subjects. This CDR3 is built from 13 residues. Germline loops: CDR1 SGHTA, CDR2 FQGNSA. The V gene lost 3 bases and the J gene lost 10 bases, with 12 bases spanning the gap. The data were produced by immunoSEQ multiplex PCR, yet TCRdb's version contains in-frame clones alone and is incomplete. The data show approximately 160,000 clones, nearly 90% seen once. The rearrangement joins TRBV7-2 to TRBJ1-4; D is unclear. The sample comprised PBMCs. This receptor was taken from a man between 18 and 35 years old in good health and CMV-seropositive. CDR3 bases: TGTGCCAGCAGCTTTCCGGGAGTCGGAAAACTGTTTTTT. Its protein product is CASSFPGVGKLFF.